The present T cell receptor (delta chain) was sequenced within a study of gamma-delta chains in newborns, infants, children. On the study more broadly: Microbial exposure reportedly drives polyclonal innate γδ T cell expansion after birth.

CDR1 is GEAIGNYY and CDR2 is EKD in the germline V gene. This CDR3 spans 19 amino acids. As concerns this clone: The junction departs from the called germline gene at one end, perhaps through a read error.

TCRdb ran CATT on the reads. Here the sample spans 3,400 or so delta-chain clones, around 50% being singletons. The sequencing input was blood. This chain links TRDV2 with TRDJ3; D is possibly TRDD3 (6 bases). This clonotype was obtained from a child who received the measles vaccine. CDR3 bases: TGTGCCTGTGACACGGTGGGGGCTCTCAGCTCCTGGGACACCCGACAGGTGTTTTTC. Amino acid sequence: CACDTVGALSSWDTRQVFF.